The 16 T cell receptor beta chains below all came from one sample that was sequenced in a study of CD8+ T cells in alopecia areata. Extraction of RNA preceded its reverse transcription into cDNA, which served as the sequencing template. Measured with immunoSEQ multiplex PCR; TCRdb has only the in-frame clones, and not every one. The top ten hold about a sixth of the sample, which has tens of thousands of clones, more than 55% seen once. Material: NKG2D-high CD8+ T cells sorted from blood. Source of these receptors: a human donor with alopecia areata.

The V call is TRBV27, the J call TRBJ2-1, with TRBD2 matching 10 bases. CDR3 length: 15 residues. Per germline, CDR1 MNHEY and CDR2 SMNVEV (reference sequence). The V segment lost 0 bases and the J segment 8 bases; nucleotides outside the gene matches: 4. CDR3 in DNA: TGTGCCAGCAGTTTATCAACTAGCGGGGTATATGAGCAGTTCTTC. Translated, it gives CASSLSTSGVYEQFF.

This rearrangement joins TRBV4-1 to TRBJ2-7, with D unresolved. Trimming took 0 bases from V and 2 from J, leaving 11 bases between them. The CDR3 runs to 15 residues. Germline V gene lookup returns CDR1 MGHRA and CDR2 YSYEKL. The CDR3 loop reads CASSQDVSATYEQYF. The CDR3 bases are TGCGCCAGCAGCCAAGATGTTTCCGCGACCTACGAGCAGTACTTC.

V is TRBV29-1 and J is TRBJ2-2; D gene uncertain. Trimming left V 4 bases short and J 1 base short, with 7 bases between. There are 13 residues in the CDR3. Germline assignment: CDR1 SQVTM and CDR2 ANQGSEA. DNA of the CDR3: TGCAGCGTTGTTTGGCGGAACACCGGGGAGCTGTTTTTT. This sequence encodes CSVVWRNTGELFF.

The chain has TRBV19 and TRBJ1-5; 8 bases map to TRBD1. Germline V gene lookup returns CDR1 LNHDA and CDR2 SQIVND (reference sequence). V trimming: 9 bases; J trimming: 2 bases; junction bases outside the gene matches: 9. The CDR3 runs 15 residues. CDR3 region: CASRIGQGGNQPQHF. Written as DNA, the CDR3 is TGTGCCAGCAGGATTGGACAGGGAGGCAATCAGCCCCAGCATTTT.

The CDR3 reads CASSEDRIYNSPLHF. CDR3 nucleotide sequence: TGTGCCAGCAGCGAGGACAGAATCTATAATTCACCCCTCCACTTT. The chain combines TRBV9 with TRBJ1-6, with a weak D call TRBD1 (6 bases). V dropped 3 bases and J dropped 3 bases, with 10 bases sitting between them. Germline V CDR1 and CDR2: SGDLS, YYNGEE. CDR3 size: 15 residues.

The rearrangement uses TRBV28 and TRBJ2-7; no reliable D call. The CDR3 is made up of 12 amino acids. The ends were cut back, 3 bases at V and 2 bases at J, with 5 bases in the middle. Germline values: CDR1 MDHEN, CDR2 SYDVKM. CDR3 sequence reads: CASSFYAYEQYF. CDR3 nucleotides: TGTGCCAGCAGTTTCTACGCCTACGAGCAGTACTTC.

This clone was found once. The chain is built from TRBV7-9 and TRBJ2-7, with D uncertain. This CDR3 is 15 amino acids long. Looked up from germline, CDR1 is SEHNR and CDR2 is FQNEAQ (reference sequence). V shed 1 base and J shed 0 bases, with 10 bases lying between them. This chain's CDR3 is CASSLVRLNSYEQYF. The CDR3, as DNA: TGTGCCAGCAGCTTAGTTCGGCTGAACTCCTACGAGCAGTACTTC.

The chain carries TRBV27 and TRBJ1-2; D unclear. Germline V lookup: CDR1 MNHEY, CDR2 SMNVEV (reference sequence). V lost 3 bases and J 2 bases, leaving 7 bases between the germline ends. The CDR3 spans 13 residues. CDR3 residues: CASSFGKNYGYTF. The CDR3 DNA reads TGTGCCAGCAGTTTCGGTAAAAACTATGGCTACACCTTC.

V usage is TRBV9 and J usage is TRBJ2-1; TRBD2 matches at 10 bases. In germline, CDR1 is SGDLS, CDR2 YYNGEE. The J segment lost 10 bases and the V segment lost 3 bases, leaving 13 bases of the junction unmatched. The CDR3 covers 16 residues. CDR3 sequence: CASSAIPGTSAHEQFF. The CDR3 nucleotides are TGTGCCAGCAGCGCAATTCCCGGGACTAGCGCTCACGAGCAGTTCTTC.

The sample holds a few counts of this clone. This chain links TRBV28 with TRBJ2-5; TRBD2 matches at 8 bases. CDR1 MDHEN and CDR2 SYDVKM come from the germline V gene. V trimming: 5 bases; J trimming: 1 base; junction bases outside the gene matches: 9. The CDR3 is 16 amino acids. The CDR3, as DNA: TGTGCCAGCAGTCCCTCGGGGGGGGCAACCCAAGAGACCCAGTACTTC. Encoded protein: CASSPSGGATQETQYF. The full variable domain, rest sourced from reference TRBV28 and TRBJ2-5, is DVKVTQSSRYLVKRTGEKVFLECVQDMDHENMFWYRQDPGLGLRLIYFSYDVKMKEKGDIPEGYSVSREKKERFSLILESASTNQTSMYLCASSPSGGATQETQYFGPGTRLLVL.

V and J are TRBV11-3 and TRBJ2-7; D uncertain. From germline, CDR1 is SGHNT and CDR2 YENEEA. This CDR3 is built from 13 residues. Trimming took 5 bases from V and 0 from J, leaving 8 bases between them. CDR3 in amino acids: CASSASNSYEQYF. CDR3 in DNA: TGTGCCAGCAGCGCTAGTAACTCCTACGAGCAGTACTTC. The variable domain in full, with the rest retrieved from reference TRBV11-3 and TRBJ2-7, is EAGVVQSPRYKIIEKKQPVAFWCNPISGHNTLYWYLQNLGQGPELLIRYENEEAVDDSQLPKDRFSAERLKGVDSTLKIQPAELGDSAVYLCASSASNSYEQYFGPGTRLTVT.

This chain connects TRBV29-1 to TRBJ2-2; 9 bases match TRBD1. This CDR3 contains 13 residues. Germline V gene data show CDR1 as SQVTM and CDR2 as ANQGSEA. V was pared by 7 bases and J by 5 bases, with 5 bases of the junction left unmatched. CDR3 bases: TGCAGCGGGGGGACAGGGCTTACCGGGGAGCTGTTTTTT. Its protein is CSGGTGLTGELFF.

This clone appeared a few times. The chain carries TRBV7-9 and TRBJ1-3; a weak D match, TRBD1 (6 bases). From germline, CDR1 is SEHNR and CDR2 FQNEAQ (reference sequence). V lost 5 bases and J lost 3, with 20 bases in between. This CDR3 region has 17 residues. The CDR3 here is CASSATSAAGDGNTIYF. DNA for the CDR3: TGTGCCAGCAGCGCAACATCGGCGGCAGGGGATGGAAACACCATATATTTT.

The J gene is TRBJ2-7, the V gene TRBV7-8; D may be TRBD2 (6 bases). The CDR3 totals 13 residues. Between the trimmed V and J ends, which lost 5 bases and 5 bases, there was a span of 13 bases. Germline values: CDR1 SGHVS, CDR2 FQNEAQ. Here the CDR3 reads CASSPTSTHEQYF. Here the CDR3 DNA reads TGTGCCAGCAGCCCTACTAGCACCCACGAGCAGTACTTC.

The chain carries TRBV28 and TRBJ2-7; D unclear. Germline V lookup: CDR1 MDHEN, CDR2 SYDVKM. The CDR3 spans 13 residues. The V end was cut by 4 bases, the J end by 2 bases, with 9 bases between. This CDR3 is CASSYHGTYEQYF. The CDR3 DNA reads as TGTGCCAGCAGTTATCACGGTACCTACGAGCAGTACTTC.

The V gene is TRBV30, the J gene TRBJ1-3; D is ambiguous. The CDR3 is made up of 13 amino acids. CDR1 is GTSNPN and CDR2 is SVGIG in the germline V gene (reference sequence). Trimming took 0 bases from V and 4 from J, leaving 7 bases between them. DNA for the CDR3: TGTGCCTGGAGTGTACTTGGGGGAAACACCATATATTTT. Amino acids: CAWSVLGGNTIYF.